Listed below are T cell receptor beta chains from one sample, sequenced in a study of blood T cell repertoires in COVID-19. Generated by immunoSEQ multiplex PCR, the TCRdb table keeps only in-frame clones and is missing some. The sample includes about 240,000 clones, roughly 80% of them seen just once. The sample consisted of peripheral blood. The receptors here all came from a woman aged 18-29 years with acute or convalescent COVID-19. CDR3s include the opening cysteine and the closing phenylalanine or tryptophan. D genes are given only for firm matches. Clone sizes are given selectively: once, few, many, or a class where the clone is expanded.

J | size | D | V | length | CDR3 | DNA
TRBJ2-3 | NA | TRBD1 | TRBV5-1 | 14 | CASSFGQGEDTQYF | TGCGCCAGCAGCTTCGGACAGGGGGAAGATACGCAGTATTTT
TRBJ1-2 | many | NA | TRBV21-1 | 15 | CASSKMYRKDYGYTF | TGTGCCAGCAGCAAAATGTACAGAAAAGACTATGGCTACACCTTC
TRBJ1-1 | once | TRBD1 | TRBV11-2 | 12 | CASSLHRGLAFF | TGTGCCAGCAGCTTACACAGGGGGCTGGCTTTCTTT
TRBJ2-3 | NA | NA | TRBV3-1/TRBV3-2 | 15 | CASSQVPSGADTQYF | TGTGCCAGCAGCCAAGTTCCTAGTGGCGCAGATACGCAGTATTTT
TRBJ2-2 | NA | TRBD1 | TRBV25-1 | 14 | CASSGQGDTGELFF | TGTGCCAGCAGTGGACAGGGGGACACCGGGGAGCTGTTTTTT
TRBJ1-2 | NA | TRBD1 | TRBV15 | 16 | CATSRDPGTGGDGYTF | TGTGCCACCAGCAGAGACCCCGGGACAGGGGGTGATGGCTACACCTTC
TRBJ1-1 | NA | NA | TRBV27 | 14 | CASSLFGQNTEAFF | TGTGCCAGCAGTTTGTTCGGACAAAACACTGAAGCTTTCTTT
TRBJ1-5 | NA | TRBD1 | TRBV28 | 15 | CASRDTGVGNQPQHF | TGTGCCAGCAGGGACACAGGGGTGGGGAATCAGCCCCAGCATTTT
TRBJ1-1 | NA | NA | TRBV6-1 | 16 | CASTDNGWRVNTEAFF | TGTGCCAGCACTGATAACGGGTGGAGAGTGAACACTGAAGCTTTCTTT
TRBJ1-5 | NA | NA | TRBV6-1 | 14 | CASSEGRQEPLKHF | TGTGCCAGCAGTGAAGGCCGCCAGGAACCACTTAAACATTTT
TRBJ2-5 | NA | NA | TRBV5-4 | 16 | CASSLATGTGQETQYF | TGTGCCAGCAGCTTGGCCACAGGGACGGGCCAAGAGACCCAGTACTTC
TRBJ2-1 | NA | TRBD1 | TRBV19 | 16 | CASRVQTGVSYNEQFF | TGTGCCAGTAGAGTCCAGACAGGGGTGTCCTACAATGAGCAGTTCTTC
TRBJ2-7 | NA | TRBD2 | TRBV7-9 | 16 | CASSLTGTSGTYEQYF | TGTGCCAGCAGCCTCACCGGGACTAGCGGTACCTACGAGCAGTACTTC
TRBJ1-3 | NA | TRBD1 | TRBV11-2 | 15 | CASRSDRGVGNTIYF | TGTGCCAGCAGAAGCGACAGGGGGGTCGGAAACACCATATATTTT
TRBJ2-2 | NA | NA | TRBV27 | 12 | CASRDLAGELFF | TGTGCCAGCCGAGACTTGGCCGGGGAGCTGTTTTTT
TRBJ2-6 | NA | TRBD2 | TRBV6-2/TRBV6-3 | 20 | CASSYIQGLALSSGANVLTF | TGTGCCAGCAGTTACATCCAAGGACTAGCGCTTAGCTCTGGGGCCAACGTCCTGACTTTC
TRBJ1-3 | NA | NA | TRBV6-5 | 15 | CASSSGVGAGNTIYF | TGTGCCAGCAGTTCAGGGGTTGGGGCTGGAAACACCATATATTTT
TRBJ2-7 | NA | TRBD2 | TRBV12-3/TRBV12-4 | 13 | CASRGLADYEQYF | TGTGCCAGCAGAGGACTAGCGGACTACGAGCAGTACTTC
TRBJ1-2 | once | NA | TRBV21-1 | 20 | CASSKAPGQGIYGPNYGYTF | TGTGCCAGCAGCAAAGCCCCCGGACAGGGGATTTATGGGCCTAACTATGGCTACACCTTC
TRBJ2-7 | NA | TRBD1 | TRBV19 | 14 | CASSIRQGSYEQYF | TGTGCCAGTAGTATCCGACAGGGGAGTTACGAGCAGTACTTC
TRBJ2-7 | NA | TRBD2 | TRBV7-2 | 15 | CASSDAGTSGYEQYF | TGTGCCAGCAGCGACGCCGGGACTAGCGGGTACGAGCAGTACTTC
TRBJ2-7 | once | NA | TRBV19 | 14 | CASSMQGSSYEQYF | TGTGCCAGTAGTATGCAGGGAAGCTCCTACGAGCAGTACTTC
TRBJ2-1 | NA | NA | TRBV28 | 14 | CASSPGLAALEQFF | TGTGCCAGCAGTCCGGGACTGGCAGCCCTTGAGCAGTTCTTC
TRBJ2-1 | NA | TRBD1 | TRBV6-2/TRBV6-3 | 18 | CASSYNTHPGQGAGEQFF | TGTGCCAGCAGTTACAACACCCACCCCGGACAGGGGGCAGGTGAGCAGTTCTTC
TRBJ1-2 | NA | NA | TRBV19 | 13 | CASSKGGFYGYTF | TGTGCCAGTAGCAAAGGGGGTTTCTATGGCTACACCTTC
TRBJ2-7 | NA | NA | TRBV6-5 | 14 | CASTYRSGSYEQYF | TGTGCCAGCACCTACAGGTCCGGTTCTTACGAGCAGTACTTC
TRBJ2-1 | NA | TRBD2 | TRBV6-5 | 14 | CASSSGLASGEQFF | TGTGCCAGCAGTTCTGGACTAGCGTCCGGTGAGCAGTTCTTC
TRBJ2-1 | NA | TRBD1 | TRBV3-1/TRBV3-2 | 16 | CASSQVPPGQGNEQFF | TGTGCCAGCAGCCAAGTCCCGCCGGGACAGGGAAATGAGCAGTTCTTC
TRBJ2-2 | NA | TRBD2 | TRBV6-2/TRBV6-3 | 15 | CASSPGLANTGELFF | TGTGCCAGCAGTCCGGGACTAGCGAACACCGGGGAGCTGTTTTTT
TRBJ1-2 | NA | NA | TRBV7-2 | 13 | CASSQAGGYGYTF | TGTGCCAGCAGCCAGGCCGGGGGGTATGGCTACACCTTC
TRBJ2-3 | NA | NA | TRBV2 | 11 | CASSSGDTQYF | TGTGCCAGCAGCTCAGGAGATACGCAGTATTTT
TRBJ1-5 | NA | NA | TRBV3-1/TRBV3-2 | 16 | CASSQGGGGMNQPQHF | TGTGCCAGCAGCCAAGGGGGGGGCGGAATGAATCAGCCCCAGCATTTT
TRBJ1-2 | NA | NA | TRBV7-9 | 15 | CASSRQGAFSYGYTF | TGTGCCAGCAGCCGTCAGGGTGCCTTTAGCTATGGCTACACCTTC
TRBJ2-4 | NA | TRBD1 | TRBV5-1 | 17 | CASSYQPGQGAWNIQYF | TGCGCCAGCAGCTACCAACCGGGACAGGGGGCGTGGAACATTCAGTACTTC
TRBJ2-3 | few | NA | TRBV19 | 13 | CASTPGKPDTQYF | TGTGCCAGTACCCCCGGGAAACCAGATACGCAGTATTTT
TRBJ2-7 | NA | TRBD1 | TRBV3-1/TRBV3-2 | 15 | CASSHTDRSFYEQYF | TGTGCCAGCAGCCACACGGACAGGTCCTTCTACGAGCAGTACTTC
TRBJ2-2 | NA | TRBD1 | TRBV18 | 14 | CASSDRGRTGELFF | TGTGCCAGCTCAGACAGGGGTCGGACCGGGGAGCTGTTTTTT
TRBJ2-6 | NA | NA | TRBV19 | 13 | CATRGSGANVLTF | TGTGCCACCAGGGGCTCTGGGGCCAACGTCCTGACTTTC
TRBJ2-7 | NA | NA | TRBV6-2/TRBV6-3 | 15 | CASSYFPGDGYEQYF | TGTGCCAGCAGTTACTTTCCGGGAGACGGCTACGAGCAGTACTTC
TRBJ1-3 | NA | NA | TRBV13 | 15 | CASSPGHPSGNTIYF | TGTGCCAGCTCGCCGGGTCACCCCTCTGGAAACACCATATATTTT
TRBJ1-5 | NA | NA | TRBV6-6 | 14 | CASRQLNGYQPQHF | TGTGCCAGCAGGCAACTCAACGGGTATCAGCCCCAGCATTTT
TRBJ1-4 | NA | TRBD1 | TRBV4-1 | 17 | CASSPPPDRVEAEKLFF | TGCGCCAGCAGCCCTCCCCCGGACAGGGTGGAGGCTGAAAAACTGTTTTTT
TRBJ2-1 | NA | NA | TRBV11-2 | 15 | CASSLLAESYNEQFF | TGTGCCAGCAGCTTATTAGCGGAGTCCTACAATGAGCAGTTCTTC
TRBJ1-2 | many | TRBD1 | TRBV2 | 14 | CASSGDRVNYGYTF | TGTGCCAGCAGTGGTGACAGGGTCAACTATGGCTACACCTTC